What follows are 18 T cell receptor beta chains derived from one specimen sequenced in a study of radiation and T cells in renal cell carcinoma. Time point meaning: baseline pretreatment blood. Treatment reported: 15 Gy SBRT to primary tumor, nephrectomy 4 weeks later. Profiled with immunoSEQ multiplex PCR; TCRdb holds only in-frame clones, not every one. The sample carries tens of thousands of clones, approximately 83% recorded once. The sample consisted of blood, taken from a patient whose treatment included radiotherapy and nephrectomy. These receptors were obtained from a man aged 55-75 years with renal cell carcinoma.

The CDR3 reads CSVEAGTWQFF. CDR3 bases: TGCAGCGTTGAGGCCGGGACCTGGCAGTTCTTC. The chain joins TRBV29-1 to TRBJ2-1, with D perhaps given as TRBD1 or TRBD2 (5 bases each). Trimming shortened V by 3 bases and J by 12 bases, and 12 bases separated the two germline ends. There are 11 residues in the CDR3. Germline V gene data show CDR1 as SQVTM and CDR2 as ANQGSEA.

This sequence joins TRBV4-1 and TRBJ2-1; 10 nucleotides match TRBD2. V lost 0 bases to trimming and J lost 12 bases; unmatched junction nucleotides: 11. This CDR3 is 16 amino acids long. Germline V gene data show CDR1 as MGHRA and CDR2 as YSYEKL. CDR3 sequence (DNA): TGCGCCAGCAGCCAAGACGGTGGGACTAGCGTATTCCCGCAGTTCTTC. Protein sequence: CASSQDGGTSVFPQFF.

The V and J genes are TRBV23-1 and TRBJ1-2, with TRBD1 matching over 9 bases. TRBV23-1 is treated as an ORF (open reading frame) with a function not yet certain. This CDR3 comprises 15 residues. V was clipped by 0 bases and J by 4 bases; unmatched bases: 3. CDR3 nucleotides: TGCGCCAGCAGTCAATCCTCGGGACAGGGCTATGGCTACACCTTC. The encoded protein is CASSQSSGQGYGYTF.

This clone has only one observation. The chain joins TRBV2 to TRBJ1-5, with no clear D. The CDR3 spans 16 residues. V dropped 2 bases and J dropped 0 bases, with 11 bases sitting between them. From germline, CDR1 is SNHLY and CDR2 FYNNEI. CDR3 sequence reads: CASSERGGSSNQPQHF. DNA for the CDR3: TGTGCCAGCAGTGAACGGGGTGGAAGTAGCAATCAGCCCCAGCATTTT.

The chain is built from TRBV9 and TRBJ2-7, with 9 bases matching TRBD2. CDR1 is SGDLS, CDR2 YYNGEE, per germline. The V and J ends lost 3 bases and 5 bases, in that order; junction bases with no gene match: 6. This CDR3 contains 14 residues. The CDR3 loop reads CASSASGLANEQYF. The CDR3, as DNA: TGTGCCAGCAGCGCCTCGGGACTAGCTAACGAGCAGTACTTC.

The chain has TRBV23-1 and TRBJ2-4; TRBD1 matches 7 bases. TRBV23-1 is designated an ORF whose function remains uncertain. The CDR3 extends over 16 amino acids. The V gene end was trimmed by 4 bases and the J gene end by 4 bases; junction bases not matched to a gene: 10. The chain's CDR3 is CASSLESGRGKNIQYF. DNA of the CDR3: TGCGCCAGCAGTCTCGAGAGTGGCAGGGGGAAAAACATTCAGTACTTC.

The V call is TRBV6-5, the J call TRBJ2-5, with 7 nucleotides matching TRBD2. V lost 2 bases to trimming and J lost 5 bases; unmatched junction nucleotides: 8. The CDR3 runs to 15 residues. Germline V lookup: CDR1 MNHEY, CDR2 SVGAGI. CDR3 residues: CASSYGGPGGETQYF. As DNA, the CDR3 is TGTGCCAGCAGTTACGGGGGTCCCGGGGGGGAGACCCAGTACTTC.

This clone was seen only a few times. This rearrangement joins TRBV6-6 to TRBJ1-2, with D tentatively TRBD1 (5 bases). CDR3 length: 13 residues. Germline V CDR1 and CDR2: MNHNY, SVGAGI (reference sequence). The V end lost 5 bases, the J end lost 8 bases, and 15 bases lay between the germline ends. The DNA of the CDR3 is TGTGCCAGCAGTCTAACGGGGGGATCGGGCTACACCTTC. Amino acid sequence: CASSLTGGSGYTF.

In its sample, this clone was seen a few times. The rearrangement uses TRBV19 and TRBJ1-1; possible D gene TRBD1, 6 bases. The V gene lost 6 bases and the J gene lost 1 base, with 9 bases spanning the gap. The CDR3 sequence is 13 residues long. Germline-derived CDR1 and CDR2 are LNHDA and SQIVND (reference sequence). CDR3 coding DNA: TGTGCCAGTAGCGGGGGCGGGAACACTGAAGCTTTCTTT. Translated, it gives CASSGGGNTEAFF.

The V call is TRBV28, the J call TRBJ2-1; TRBD2 matches 12 bases. CDR3 length: 16 amino acids. CDR1 is MDHEN and CDR2 is SYDVKM in the germline V gene. Trimming took 6 bases from V and 9 from J; bases not matched to a gene: 12. The chain's CDR3 is CASSPAGLAGPFEQFF. The CDR3 DNA reads as TGTGCCAGCAGCCCGGCCGGACTAGCGGGGCCCTTTGAGCAGTTCTTC.

The gene calls are TRBV27 and TRBJ2-7; 7 bases fit TRBD2. From germline, CDR1 is MNHEY and CDR2 SMNVEV (reference sequence). V shed 1 base and J 3 bases; nucleotides not matched to a gene: 0. There are 13 residues in the CDR3. CDR3 sequence reads: CASSLLAGYEQYF. The CDR3 DNA reads TGTGCCAGCAGTTTATTAGCGGGCTACGAGCAGTACTTC.

This chain links TRBV27 with TRBJ1-2; 9 positions match TRBD1. This CDR3 spans 13 amino acids. The trim removed 5 bases at V and 8 bases at J, leaving 6 bases unmatched. Germline V lookup: CDR1 MNHEY, CDR2 SMNVEV (reference sequence). CDR3: CASSPDRGKGYTF. The CDR3 DNA follows: TGTGCCAGCAGTCCAGACAGGGGGAAGGGCTACACCTTC.

This clone was observed a single time. The chain combines TRBV5-1 with TRBJ2-7, with 7 bases matching TRBD2. Germline CDR1 SGHRS, CDR2 YFSETQ. This CDR3 comprises 16 residues. Losses at the gene ends were 5 bases for V and 3 bases for J; bases not matched to a gene: 14. This chain's CDR3 is CASSSHRRGDDYEQYF. Here the CDR3 DNA reads TGCGCCAGCAGTTCACATCGACGGGGGGACGACTACGAGCAGTACTTC.

V and J are TRBV4-1 and TRBJ1-3; D uncertain. There are 15 residues in the CDR3. CDR1 MGHRA and CDR2 YSYEKL come from the germline V gene. V lost 3 bases, J lost 0 bases, and 9 bases lay in between. Here the CDR3 DNA reads TGCGCCAGCAGCCAGCCGGACGGCTCTGGAAACACCATATATTTT. Its protein product is CASSQPDGSGNTIYF.

This clone turned up a few times. The chain joins TRBV5-1 to TRBJ2-5; D is unclear. Trimming pared 0 bases from V and 5 bases from J, leaving 17 bases between. The CDR3 covers 16 residues. Germline V gene data show CDR1 as SGHRS and CDR2 as YFSETQ. DNA of the CDR3: TGCGCCAGCAGCTTGGGTCGGCAGGACGGAGTGGAGACCCAGTACTTC. Translation: CASSLGRQDGVETQYF.

J is TRBJ2-1 and V is TRBV20-1; D is undetermined. Trimming shortened V by 5 bases and J by 4 bases, and 6 bases separated the two germline ends. Per germline, CDR1 DFQATT and CDR2 SNEGSKA (reference sequence). CDR3 size: 11 residues. CDR3 loop: CSAGRYNEQFF. DNA of the CDR3: TGCAGTGCTGGGCGATACAATGAGCAGTTCTTC.

The rearrangement uses TRBV30 and TRBJ2-7; TRBD2 agrees at 8 bases. Losses at the gene ends were 3 bases for V and 4 bases for J; bases not matched to a gene: 11. Germline CDR1 and CDR2: GTSNPN and SVGIG (reference sequence). The length of the CDR3 is 15 residues. CDR3 bases: TGTGCCTGGAGCCGGGGACTAGTGGCCCCATACGAGCAGTACTTC. Translating gives CAWSRGLVAPYEQYF.

This chain links TRBV9 with TRBJ1-1; D not certain. Germline V lookup: CDR1 SGDLS, CDR2 YYNGEE. The CDR3 sequence is 11 residues long. V lost 2 bases and J lost 3, with 2 bases in between. The chain's CDR3 is CASSVHTEAFF. The CDR3 nucleotides read TGTGCCAGCAGCGTTCACACTGAAGCTTTCTTT.